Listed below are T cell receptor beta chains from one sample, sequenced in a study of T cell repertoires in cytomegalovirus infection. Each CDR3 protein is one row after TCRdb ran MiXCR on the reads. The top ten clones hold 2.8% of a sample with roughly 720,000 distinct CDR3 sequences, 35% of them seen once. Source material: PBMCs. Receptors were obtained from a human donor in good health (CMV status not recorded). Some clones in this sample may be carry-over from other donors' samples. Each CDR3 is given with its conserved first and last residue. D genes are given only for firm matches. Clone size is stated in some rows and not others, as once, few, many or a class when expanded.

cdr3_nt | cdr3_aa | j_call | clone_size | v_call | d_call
TGCAGCGTCATTAGTCCCGGGACAGGGTTGAACTATGGCTACACCTTC | CSVISPGTGLNYGYTF | TRBJ1-2 | - | TRBV29-1 | TRBD1
TGCAGCGTAGCCACCCCGGGGCGGAAGGGAGATGAGCAGTACTTC | CSVATPGRKGDEQYF | TRBJ2-7 | - | TRBV29-1 | -
TGTGCCACTTCAACTAGGGGCACTACCTACACAGATACGCAGTATTTT | CATSTRGTTYTDTQYF | TRBJ2-3 | few | TRBV6-5 | -
TGTGCCAGCTCACCACGGTTATCAGACACCAAGGGAAACACCATATATTTT | CASSPRLSDTKGNTIYF | TRBJ1-3 | - | TRBV18 | -
TGCAGTGCTCCCAAGACGGCTGGAGGAAACACCATATATTTT | CSAPKTAGGNTIYF | TRBJ1-3 | - | TRBV20-1 | -
TGTGCCAGCACGGGGACGGTGAGTGAAGCTTTCTTT | CASTGTVSEAFF | TRBJ1-1 | - | TRBV28 | -
TGTGCCATCACTGAGACAGACTCAAACTATGGCTACACCTTC | CAITETDSNYGYTF | TRBJ1-2 | - | TRBV10-3 | -
TGTGCCAGCCGTGCAGGGGTCTACGAGCAGTACTTC | CASRAGVYEQYF | TRBJ2-7 | - | TRBV6-2/TRBV6-3 | -
TGTGCCAGTAGTATGGGATCCGGGGCCCTACTCAACACCGGGGAGCTGTTTTTT | CASSMGSGALLNTGELFF | TRBJ2-2 | - | TRBV19 | -
TGTGCCACAAGCCCTAGGAGTAGGGTAGACGGGGAGCTGTTTTTT | CATSPRSRVDGELFF | TRBJ2-2 | - | TRBV10-3 | -
TGTGCCACCCTCCGGGGGTACGAGCAGTACTTC | CATLRGYEQYF | TRBJ2-7 | - | TRBV10-3 | -
TGTGCCAGCAGCGGGGGGACAGGGTACACTGAAGCTTTCTTT | CASSGGTGYTEAFF | TRBJ1-1 | few | TRBV7-2 | TRBD1
TGTGCCAGCAGTTCTGACCAAGACTACAATGAGCAGTTCTTC | CASSSDQDYNEQFF | TRBJ2-1 | few | TRBV12-3/TRBV12-4 | -
TGTGCCAGCAGCTCTACAGGGACCTGGGAGACCCAGTACTTC | CASSSTGTWETQYF | TRBJ2-5 | once | TRBV13 | -
TGTGCCAGCAGCTTAGGGGGACTAGCGGACTACGAGCAGTACTTC | CASSLGGLADYEQYF | TRBJ2-7 | many | TRBV7-2 | TRBD2
TGTGCCAGCACCCAATCGGGCACGGGAAGGTACCAAGAGACCCAGTACTTC | CASTQSGTGRYQETQYF | TRBJ2-5 | few | TRBV6-1 | -
TGTGCCAGCAGTTCCGCGAAGGTGGGGGGGGAGACCCAGTACTTC | CASSSAKVGGETQYF | TRBJ2-5 | few | TRBV28 | TRBD2
TGTGCCATCAGTGAACTGGAGACCCAGTACTTC | CAISELETQYF | TRBJ2-5 | - | TRBV10-3 | -
TGTGCTAGTGGCCCTGACAGGGCCTCCTCTTACGAGCAGTACTTC | CASGPDRASSYEQYF | TRBJ2-7 | - | TRBV12-5 | TRBD1
TGTGCCAGCAGTCCAACAGGGGTGGCAGATACGCAGTATTTT | CASSPTGVADTQYF | TRBJ2-3 | - | TRBV7-9 | TRBD1
TGTGCCAGCAGCCCCCCGGGGCGGGAGAATAGTGAGCAGTTCTTC | CASSPPGRENSEQFF | TRBJ2-1 | - | TRBV7-2 | TRBD2
TGTGCCAGCAGCTTAGACAGCGGGAGGTACGAGCAGTACTTC | CASSLDSGRYEQYF | TRBJ2-7 | many | TRBV7-2 | TRBD2
TGCAGCGTTGAAGCACTTGACAGGGGAGAGAACGAGCAGTACTTC | CSVEALDRGENEQYF | TRBJ2-7 | - | TRBV29-1 | TRBD1
TGTGCCAGCAGCTCGAACGCCCTAGGGACAGGGTGGACAGATTCGCAGTATTTT | CASSSNALGTGWTDSQYF | TRBJ2-3 | - | TRBV5-6 | TRBD1
TGTGCCTGGAGCCCTCGGGGGGACACTGAAGCTTTCTTT | CAWSPRGDTEAFF | TRBJ1-1 | - | TRBV30 | -
TGTGCCAGCAGTGAGCACGGGAGAAATCAGCCCCAGCATTTT | CASSEHGRNQPQHF | TRBJ1-5 | - | TRBV2 | -
TGTGCCAGCAGGAGGACAGGGGTGGGGTACAATGAGCAGTTCTTC | CASRRTGVGYNEQFF | TRBJ2-1 | - | TRBV6-4 | TRBD1
TGTGCCAGCAACAGGGTCTTTTCGGGCGAGCAGTACTTC | CASNRVFSGEQYF | TRBJ2-7 | - | TRBV6-6 | -
TGTGCCAGCAGCCCGCGGGACAGGGGATGGGAGACCCAGTACTTC | CASSPRDRGWETQYF | TRBJ2-5 | many | TRBV7-9 | TRBD1
TGCGCCAGCAGCTTGGCCAGCGGGGGAGTCTTAGAGACCCAGTACTTC | CASSLASGGVLETQYF | TRBJ2-5 | - | TRBV5-1 | TRBD2
TGTGCCAGCACCGATGGATTCCGAACCGGGACGGTGTACACAGATACGCAGTATTTT | CASTDGFRTGTVYTDTQYF | TRBJ2-3 | - | TRBV28 | -
TGTGCCAGCAGCTTAGGTCTAGCGGGGGGTAAAGAGACCCAGTACTTC | CASSLGLAGGKETQYF | TRBJ2-5 | - | TRBV7-2 | TRBD2
TGTGCCAGCAGTCCCCTTCCCGGGGGCACAGATACGCAGTATTTT | CASSPLPGGTDTQYF | TRBJ2-3 | - | TRBV6-1 | -
TGTGCCAGCAGTTACTCCCGGCTAGCGGGGGCCCAAGAGACCCAGTACTTC | CASSYSRLAGAQETQYF | TRBJ2-5 | - | TRBV6-6 | TRBD2
TGTGCCAGCAGTGAAGATGGTCTTAGGGGTTTCGCGTCGCGCAATCAGCCCCAGCATTTT | CASSEDGLRGFASRNQPQHF | TRBJ1-5 | few | TRBV6-1 | -
TGTGCCAGCAGCGCCCCGACAAGCGGCGGTACGCAGTATTTT | CASSAPTSGGTQYF | TRBJ2-3 | - | TRBV5-6 | -
TGTGCCAGCACCAGCGGGAGGGCCGGGGAGCTGTTTTTT | CASTSGRAGELFF | TRBJ2-2 | few | TRBV6-1 | TRBD2
TGTGCCATCAGACAGGGCCACTCTGGAAACACCATATATTTT | CAIRQGHSGNTIYF | TRBJ1-3 | - | TRBV10-3 | -
TGTGCCAGCAGTTTACCAAGGGGAGGGGCAGTAGTACCCCAGCATTTT | CASSLPRGGAVVPQHF | TRBJ1-5 | few | TRBV28 | -
TGTGCCAGCAGCTTAGGCCAGATAGGGACCATATATTTT | CASSLGQIGTIYF | TRBJ1-3 | many | TRBV7-2 | -
TGTGCCAGCAGCTTAGCGGGCCGACGTCACGAGCAGTACTTC | CASSLAGRRHEQYF | TRBJ2-7 | few | TRBV7-2 | -
TGTGCCAGCAGCAAGCGACAGGGGGATCGCCCCTACGAGCAGTACTTC | CASSKRQGDRPYEQYF | TRBJ2-7 | many | TRBV7-2 | TRBD1
TGTGCCAGCAGCCACTGGCAGGGTCCCAGGGAGCTGTTTTTT | CASSHWQGPRELFF | TRBJ2-2 | - | TRBV7-2 | -
TGTGCCAGCCTATCAGGGGGCGCGGGTGGCTACACCTTC | CASLSGGAGGYTF | TRBJ1-2 | few | TRBV28 | TRBD1
TGTGCCAGCAGTGGGGGGAATCTTCGTCAGCCCCAGCATTTT | CASSGGNLRQPQHF | TRBJ1-5 | - | TRBV12-3/TRBV12-4 | -
TGCAGTTCTGACACTAGCGGGAGTGGCAATGAGCAGTTCTTC | CSSDTSGSGNEQFF | TRBJ2-1 | - | TRBV20-1 | TRBD2
TGTGCCAGCAGCGTCACCGGTAGCACAGATACGCAGTATTTT | CASSVTGSTDTQYF | TRBJ2-3 | many | TRBV7-2 | -
TGTGCCAGCAGCACACACAGGGGTTCCCAGCCTGAAGCTTTCTTT | CASSTHRGSQPEAFF | TRBJ1-1 | - | TRBV28 | TRBD1
TGTGCCAGCGCTAGGCAGTCTAACTATGGCTACACCTTC | CASARQSNYGYTF | TRBJ1-2 | - | TRBV27 | -
TGTGCCAGCAGCTTAGTACCCGGGACAGGGTACGAGCAGTACTTC | CASSLVPGTGYEQYF | TRBJ2-7 | many | TRBV7-8 | TRBD1
TGCAGCGTCCTTACCCAGGGGGTTGTCTACACCTTC | CSVLTQGVVYTF | TRBJ1-2 | many | TRBV29-1 | TRBD1
TGTGCCAGCAGTGACACCTTGAACACTGAAGCTTTCTTT | CASSDTLNTEAFF | TRBJ1-1 | - | TRBV28 | -
TGTGCCAGCAAGGTGGAAACAGGATCCTATTATGGCTACACCTTC | CASKVETGSYYGYTF | TRBJ1-2 | - | TRBV6-6 | -
TGTGCCAGCAGCTTACTGGAATACTCACCCTACGAGCAGTACTTC | CASSLLEYSPYEQYF | TRBJ2-7 | many | TRBV7-6 | -
TGTGCCAGCAGCCAAGATTGGAGAGCCTACGAGCAGTACTTC | CASSQDWRAYEQYF | TRBJ2-7 | - | TRBV3-1 | -
TGTGCCAGTAGTTCTCCATTTGCGGGAGGCGAGCAGTACTTC | CASSSPFAGGEQYF | TRBJ2-7 | few | TRBV19 | TRBD2
TGTGCCAGCAGTTTTGGAGGGCGGAAAGAAGAGACCCAGTACTTC | CASSFGGRKEETQYF | TRBJ2-5 | - | TRBV27 | -